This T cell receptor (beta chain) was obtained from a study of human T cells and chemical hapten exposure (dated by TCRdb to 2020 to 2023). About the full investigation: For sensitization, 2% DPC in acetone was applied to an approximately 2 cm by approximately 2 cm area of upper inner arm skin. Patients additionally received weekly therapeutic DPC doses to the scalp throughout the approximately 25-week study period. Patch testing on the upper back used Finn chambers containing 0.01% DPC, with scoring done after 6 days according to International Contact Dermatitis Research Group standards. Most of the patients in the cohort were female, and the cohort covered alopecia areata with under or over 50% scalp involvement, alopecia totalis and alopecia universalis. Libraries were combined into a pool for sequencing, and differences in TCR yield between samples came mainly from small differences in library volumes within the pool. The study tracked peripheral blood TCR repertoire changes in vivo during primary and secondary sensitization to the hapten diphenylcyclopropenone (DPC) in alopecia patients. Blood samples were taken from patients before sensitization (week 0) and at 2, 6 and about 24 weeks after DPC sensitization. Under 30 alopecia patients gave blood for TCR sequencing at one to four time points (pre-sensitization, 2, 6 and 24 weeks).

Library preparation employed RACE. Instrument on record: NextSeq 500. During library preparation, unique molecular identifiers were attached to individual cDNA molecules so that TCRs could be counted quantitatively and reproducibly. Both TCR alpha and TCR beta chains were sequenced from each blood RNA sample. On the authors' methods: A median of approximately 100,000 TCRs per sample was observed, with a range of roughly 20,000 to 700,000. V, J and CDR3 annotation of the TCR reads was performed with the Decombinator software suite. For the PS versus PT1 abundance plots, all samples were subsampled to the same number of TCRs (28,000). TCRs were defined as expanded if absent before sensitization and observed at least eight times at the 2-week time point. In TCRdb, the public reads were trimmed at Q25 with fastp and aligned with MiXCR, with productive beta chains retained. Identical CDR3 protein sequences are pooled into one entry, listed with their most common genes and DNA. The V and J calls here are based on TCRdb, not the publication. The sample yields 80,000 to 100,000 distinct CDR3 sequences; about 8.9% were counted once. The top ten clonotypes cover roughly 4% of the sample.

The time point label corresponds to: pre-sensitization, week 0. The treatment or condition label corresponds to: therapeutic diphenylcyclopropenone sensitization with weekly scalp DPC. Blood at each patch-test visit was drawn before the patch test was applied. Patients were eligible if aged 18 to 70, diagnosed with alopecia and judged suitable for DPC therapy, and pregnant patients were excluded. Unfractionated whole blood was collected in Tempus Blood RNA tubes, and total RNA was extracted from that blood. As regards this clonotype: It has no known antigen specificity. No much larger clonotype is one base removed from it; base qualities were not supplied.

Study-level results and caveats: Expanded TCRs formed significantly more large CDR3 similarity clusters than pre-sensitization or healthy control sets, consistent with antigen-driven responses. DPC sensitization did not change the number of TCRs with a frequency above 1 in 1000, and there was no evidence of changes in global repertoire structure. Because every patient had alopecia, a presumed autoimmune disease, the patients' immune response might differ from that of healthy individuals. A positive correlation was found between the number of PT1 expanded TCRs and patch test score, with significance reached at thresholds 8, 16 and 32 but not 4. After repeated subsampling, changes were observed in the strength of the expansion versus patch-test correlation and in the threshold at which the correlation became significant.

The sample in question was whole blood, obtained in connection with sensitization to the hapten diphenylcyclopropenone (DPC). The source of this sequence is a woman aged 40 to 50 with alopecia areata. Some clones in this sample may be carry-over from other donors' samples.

The CDR3 protein sequence reads: CASSLDRQLYEQYF. Here is the DNA: TGTGCCAGCAGCTTAGATCGGCAGCTCTACGAGCAGTACTTC. The sequence links TRBV7-2 to TRBJ2-7; the D gene is not confidently resolved. Taken from the germline V gene, the CDR1 and CDR2 loops are SGHTA and FQGNSA. V is shortened by 1 base, J by 3 bases, and the region joining them spans 10 bases. Including cysteine and phenylalanine, the CDR3 has 14 amino acids. Just CDR3 DNA is preserved here, 42 bases in frame from base 1.